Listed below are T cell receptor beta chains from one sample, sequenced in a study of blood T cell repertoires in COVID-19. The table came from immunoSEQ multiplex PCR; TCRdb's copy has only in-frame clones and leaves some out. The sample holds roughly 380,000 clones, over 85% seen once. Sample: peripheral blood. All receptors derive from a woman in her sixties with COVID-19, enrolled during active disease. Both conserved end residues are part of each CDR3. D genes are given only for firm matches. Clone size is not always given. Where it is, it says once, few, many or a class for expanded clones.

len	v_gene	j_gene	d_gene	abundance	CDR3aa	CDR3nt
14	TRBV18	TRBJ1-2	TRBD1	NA	CASSRGTDPYGYTF	TGTGCCAGCTCACGTGGGACAGACCCATATGGCTACACCTTC
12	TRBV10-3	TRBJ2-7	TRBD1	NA	CAIRQQGSEQYF	TGTGCCATCAGGCAACAGGGGAGCGAGCAGTACTTC
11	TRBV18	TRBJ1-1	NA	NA	CASSTNTEAFF	TGTGCCAGCTCAACTAACACTGAAGCTTTCTTT
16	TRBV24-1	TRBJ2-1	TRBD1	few	CATSGSFGPSGGEQFF	TGTGCCACCAGTGGTTCCTTCGGGCCTTCAGGGGGTGAGCAGTTCTTC
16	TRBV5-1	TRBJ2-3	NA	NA	CASSFHLSEHTDTQYF	TGCGCCAGCAGCTTCCACCTTAGCGAGCACACAGATACGCAGTATTTT
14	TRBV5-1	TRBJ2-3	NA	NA	CASEKFPSTDTQYF	TGCGCCAGCGAGAAGTTTCCCAGCACAGATACGCAGTATTTT
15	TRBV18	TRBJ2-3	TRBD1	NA	CASSQGQGGTDTQYF	TGTGCCAGCTCACAGGGACAGGGGGGCACAGATACGCAGTATTTT
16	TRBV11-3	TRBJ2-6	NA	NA	CASSLGRSSGANVLTF	TGTGCCAGCAGCTTAGGCAGAAGCTCTGGGGCCAACGTCCTGACTTTC
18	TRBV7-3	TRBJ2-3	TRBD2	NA	CASSLMRGLAGSTDTQYF	TGTGCCAGCAGCTTGATGAGAGGACTAGCGGGGAGCACAGATACGCAGTATTTT
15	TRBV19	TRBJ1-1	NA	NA	CASSSWDTRTGEAFF	TGTGCCAGTAGTAGCTGGGACACCCGAACAGGTGAAGCTTTCTTT
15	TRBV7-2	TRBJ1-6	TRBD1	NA	CASSLTGGNNSPLHF	TGTGCCAGCAGCTTAACAGGGGGAAATAATTCACCCCTCCACTTT
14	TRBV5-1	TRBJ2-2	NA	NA	CASRRREITGELFF	TGCGCCAGCAGGAGAAGGGAGATCACCGGGGAGCTGTTTTTT
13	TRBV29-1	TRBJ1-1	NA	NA	CSAQVNMNTEAFF	TGCAGCGCACAGGTCAACATGAACACTGAAGCTTTCTTT
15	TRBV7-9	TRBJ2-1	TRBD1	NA	CASSPGTGAYNEQFF	TGTGCCAGCAGCCCCGGGACAGGGGCCTACAATGAGCAGTTCTTC
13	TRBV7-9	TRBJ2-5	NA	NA	CASSEDSPETQYF	TGTGCCAGCAGCGAAGACTCCCCCGAGACCCAGTACTTC
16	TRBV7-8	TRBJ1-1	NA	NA	CASSYRGTGLNTEAFF	TGTGCCAGCAGCTACCGCGGGACTGGGCTGAACACTGAAGCTTTCTTT
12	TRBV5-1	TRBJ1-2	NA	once	CASSQDRGGYTF	TGCGCCAGCAGCCAGGATAGGGGAGGCTACACCTTC
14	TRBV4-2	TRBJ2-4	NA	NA	CASSQGQVGNIQYF	TGTGCCAGCAGCCAAGGACAGGTCGGAAACATTCAGTACTTC
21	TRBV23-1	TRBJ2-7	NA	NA	CASSQSTIAPRTDPSSYEQYF	TGCGCCAGCAGTCAATCGACCATAGCCCCCCGGACAGACCCAAGCTCCTACGAGCAGTACTTC
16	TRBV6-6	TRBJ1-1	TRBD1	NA	CASSSSPGGRVTEAFF	TGTGCCAGCAGTTCCTCCCCAGGGGGCCGGGTCACTGAAGCTTTCTTT
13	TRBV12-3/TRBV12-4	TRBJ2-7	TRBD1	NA	CASTFGQVYEQYF	TGTGCCAGCACTTTCGGACAGGTCTACGAGCAGTACTTC
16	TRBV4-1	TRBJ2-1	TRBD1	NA	CASSPGWGQGFDEQFF	TGCGCCAGCAGCCCCGGATGGGGACAGGGCTTCGATGAGCAGTTCTTC
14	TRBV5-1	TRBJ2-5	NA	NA	CASTYMAGQGTQYF	TGCGCCAGCACCTATATGGCAGGCCAAGGGACCCAGTACTTC
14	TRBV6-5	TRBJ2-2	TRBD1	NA	CASRYRGRTGELFF	TGTGCCAGCAGATACAGGGGGCGAACCGGGGAGCTGTTTTTT
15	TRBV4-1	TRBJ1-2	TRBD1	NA	CASSNQGQGVIGYTF	TGCGCCAGCAGCAACCAGGGACAGGGTGTTATTGGCTACACCTTC
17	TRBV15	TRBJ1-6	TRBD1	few	CATSRDQTGGNNSPLHF	TGTGCCACCAGCAGAGATCAAACAGGGGGAAATAATTCACCCCTCCACTTT
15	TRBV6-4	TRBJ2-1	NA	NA	CASSEGTGSYNEQFF	TGTGCCAGCAGTGAAGGGACTGGATCCTACAATGAGCAGTTCTTC
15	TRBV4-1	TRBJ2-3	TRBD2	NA	CASSQEGPTSGGQYF	TGCGCCAGCAGCCAAGAGGGGCCTACGAGCGGGGGGCAGTATTTT
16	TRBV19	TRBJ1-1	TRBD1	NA	CASSMTGPGMNTEAFF	TGTGCCAGTAGTATGACAGGGCCGGGGATGAACACTGAAGCTTTCTTT
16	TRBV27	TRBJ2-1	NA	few	CASSPGGMSSYNEQFF	TGTGCCAGCAGCCCCGGGGGAATGAGCTCCTACAATGAGCAGTTCTTC
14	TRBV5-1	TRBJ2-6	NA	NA	CASSSNSGANVLTF	TGCGCCAGCAGCTCTAACTCTGGGGCCAACGTCCTGACTTTC
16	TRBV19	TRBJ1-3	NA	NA	CASSIFGSITGNTIYF	TGTGCCAGTAGTATCTTCGGGAGTATCACTGGAAACACCATATATTTT
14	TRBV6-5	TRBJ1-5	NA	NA	CASKGGVGNQPQHF	TGTGCCAGCAAAGGGGGGGTCGGCAATCAGCCCCAGCATTTT
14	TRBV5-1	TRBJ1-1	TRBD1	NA	CASSLRDRGTEAFF	TGCGCCAGCAGCTTGAGGGACAGGGGCACTGAAGCTTTCTTT
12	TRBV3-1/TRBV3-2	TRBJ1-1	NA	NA	CASSLMNTEAFF	TGTGCCAGCAGCCTAATGAACACTGAAGCTTTCTTT
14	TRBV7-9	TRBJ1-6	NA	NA	CASSLAQGNSPLHF	TGTGCCAGCAGCTTAGCACAGGGCAATTCACCCCTCCACTTT
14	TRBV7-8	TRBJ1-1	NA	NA	CASSLAAQLTEAFF	TGTGCCAGCAGCTTAGCGGCACAGCTCACTGAAGCTTTCTTT
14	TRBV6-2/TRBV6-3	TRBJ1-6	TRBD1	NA	CASSPDRASSPLHF	TGTGCCAGCAGTCCGGACAGGGCTAGTTCACCCCTCCACTTT
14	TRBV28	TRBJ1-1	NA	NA	CASSLPQANTEAFF	TGTGCCAGCAGTTTGCCACAGGCGAACACTGAAGCTTTCTTT
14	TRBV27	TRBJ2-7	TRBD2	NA	CASSFESSGGSQYF	TGTGCCAGCAGTTTTGAATCTAGCGGGGGGTCACAGTACTTC